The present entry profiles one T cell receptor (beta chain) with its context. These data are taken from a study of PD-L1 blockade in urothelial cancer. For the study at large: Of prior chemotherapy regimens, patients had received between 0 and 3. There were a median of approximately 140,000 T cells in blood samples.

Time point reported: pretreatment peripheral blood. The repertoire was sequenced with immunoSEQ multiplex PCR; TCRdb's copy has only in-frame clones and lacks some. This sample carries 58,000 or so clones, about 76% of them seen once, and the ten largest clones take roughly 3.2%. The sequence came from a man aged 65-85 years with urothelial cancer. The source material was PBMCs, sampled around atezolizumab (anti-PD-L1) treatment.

CDR3 sequence reads: CASSEAPWAIQYF. CDR3 in DNA: TGTGCCAGCAGTGAGGCTCCGTGGGCGATTCAGTACTTC. The V and J genes are TRBV2 and TRBJ2-4; no firm D call. CDR3 size: 13 residues. The V end was cut by 3 bases, the J end by 10 bases, with 13 bases between. The germline V gene has CDR1 SNHLY and CDR2 FYNNEI.